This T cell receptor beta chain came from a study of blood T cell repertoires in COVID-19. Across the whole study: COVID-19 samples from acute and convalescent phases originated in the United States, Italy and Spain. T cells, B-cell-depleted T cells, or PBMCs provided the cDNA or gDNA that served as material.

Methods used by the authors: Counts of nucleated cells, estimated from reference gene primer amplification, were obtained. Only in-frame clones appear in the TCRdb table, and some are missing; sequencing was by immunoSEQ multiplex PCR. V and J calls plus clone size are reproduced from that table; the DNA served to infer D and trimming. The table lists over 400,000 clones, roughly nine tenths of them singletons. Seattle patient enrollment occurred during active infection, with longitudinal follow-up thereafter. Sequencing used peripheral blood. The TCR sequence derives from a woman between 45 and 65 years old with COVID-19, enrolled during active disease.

CDR3 sequence reads: CASSFWGGPRKQYF. For the CDR3, the DNA is TGTGCCAGCAGTTTCTGGGGGGGTCCGAGGAAGCAGTACTTC. The chain combines TRBV28 with TRBJ2-7; 7 nucleotides agree with TRBD2. With 3 bases clipped from V and 8 bases from J, the junction kept 10 bases outside the gene matches. The germline V gene has CDR1 MDHEN and CDR2 SYDVKM. The CDR3 is made up of 14 amino acids.